A selection of T cell receptor beta chains follows, all from one sample in a study of blood T cell repertoires in COVID-19. Data came from immunoSEQ multiplex PCR; TCRdb stores just in-frame clones and leaves some out. The sample has some 52,000 clones; roughly 80% are singletons. The sequencing sample was made of peripheral blood. These receptors were obtained from a middle-aged man with acute or convalescent COVID-19. Both conserved end residues are part of each CDR3.

J gene,V gene,CDR3 protein
TRBJ1-4,TRBV15,CATSRDQTGGNEKLFF
TRBJ2-6,TRBV6-6,CASSQSRGNPGANVLTF
TRBJ1-5,TRBV7-9,CASSIQGYNQPQHF
TRBJ1-1,TRBV5-1,CASSLLSQDTEAFF
TRBJ2-1,TRBV6-2/TRBV6-3,CASSPGGVGEQFF
TRBJ2-7,TRBV6-5,CASSSGSTRRQYF
TRBJ2-1,TRBV6-1,CASSDYLAGGGGFNEQFF
TRBJ1-2,TRBV5-4,CASSLGPGGANYGYTF
TRBJ2-2,TRBV7-3,CASSLLEVGELFF
TRBJ1-1,TRBV15,CATSREFRTGAGRGTEAFF
TRBJ1-1,TRBV6-5,CASRGILNTEAFF
TRBJ1-1,TRBV7-3,CASSLDRNTEAFF
TRBJ2-1,TRBV7-6,CASTSPEKTTSNEQFF
TRBJ1-1,TRBV2,CASSEGGGVYTEAFF
TRBJ1-5,TRBV7-9,CASSDGGNQPQHF
TRBJ2-3,TRBV11-3,CASSLGLWGRPDTQYF
TRBJ1-1,TRBV7-6,CASSLRGTEAFF
TRBJ2-7,TRBV9,CASSAGTGVYEQYF
TRBJ2-3,TRBV19,CASSIEGSSTDTQYF
TRBJ1-2,TRBV5-1,CASSWSEGDGYTF
TRBJ1-1,TRBV27,CASSLIRPRLPSLNTEAFF
TRBJ1-5,TRBV5-1,CASSLAMGQPTYQPQHF
TRBJ1-4,TRBV7-9,CASSSGTGNEKLFF
TRBJ2-2,TRBV6-4,CASKGGSNTGELFF
TRBJ1-3,TRBV3-1/TRBV3-2,CASSQDRQGRRGFTIYF
TRBJ1-1,TRBV5-1,CASSLGHMNTEAFF
TRBJ2-1,TRBV20-1,CSASGLVEFF
TRBJ1-1,TRBV28,CASSSQPGLPNTEAFF
TRBJ2-1,TRBV13,CASSLGSGTGAPREQFF
TRBJ1-5,TRBV2,CASGGQGQSQPQHF
TRBJ1-5,TRBV6-5,CASSYSSRSDQPQHF
TRBJ2-5,TRBV7-6,CASSDGTSGARETQYF
TRBJ2-1,TRBV18,CASSPFLAGGPDEQFF
TRBJ1-3,TRBV19,CASMHRDSGNTIYF
TRBJ2-1,TRBV24-1,CATSDLPRSSYNEQFF
TRBJ2-7,TRBV29-1,CSVTLYEAGAVGEQYF
TRBJ2-3,TRBV3-1/TRBV3-2,CASLISGTDTQYF
TRBJ2-7,TRBV7-9,CASSYTGVSAYEQYF
TRBJ2-7,TRBV7-3,CASSLSTGVGYEQYF
TRBJ1-5,TRBV15,CATSRDNTGISNQPQHF
TRBJ2-1,TRBV7-8,CASSFSTSANEQFF
TRBJ2-3,TRBV24-1,CATSALGLAGGDTQYF
TRBJ1-5,TRBV2,CASTTTDREDQPQHF
TRBJ2-7,TRBV19,CASSIGTGGNYEQYF
TRBJ1-1,TRBV3-1/TRBV3-2,CASSQPGKTEAFF
TRBJ1-1,TRBV7-8,CASSLDGGVTEAFF
TRBJ2-3,TRBV5-5,CASSLWGRGTDTQYF
TRBJ1-6,TRBV7-3,CARRKSSYNSPLHF
TRBJ2-1,TRBV19,CASSPHGRGSYNEQFF
TRBJ2-3,TRBV10-3,CAISDPSGQRIQADTQYF